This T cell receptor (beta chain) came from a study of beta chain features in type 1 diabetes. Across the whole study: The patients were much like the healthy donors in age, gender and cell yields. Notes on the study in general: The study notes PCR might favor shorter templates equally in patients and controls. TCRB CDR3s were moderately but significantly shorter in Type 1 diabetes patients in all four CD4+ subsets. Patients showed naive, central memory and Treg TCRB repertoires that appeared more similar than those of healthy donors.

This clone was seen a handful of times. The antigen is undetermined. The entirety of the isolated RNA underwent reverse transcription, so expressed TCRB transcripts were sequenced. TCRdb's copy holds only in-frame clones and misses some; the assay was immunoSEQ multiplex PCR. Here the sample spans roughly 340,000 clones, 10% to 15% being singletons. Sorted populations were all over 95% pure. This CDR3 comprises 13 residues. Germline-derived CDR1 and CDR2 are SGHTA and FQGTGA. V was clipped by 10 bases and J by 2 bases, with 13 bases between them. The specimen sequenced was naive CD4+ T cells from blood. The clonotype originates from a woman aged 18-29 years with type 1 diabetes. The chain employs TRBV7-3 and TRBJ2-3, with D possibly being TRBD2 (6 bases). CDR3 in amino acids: CATRRDSTDTQYF. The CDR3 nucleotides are TGTGCCACCCGCCGGGACTCCACAGATACGCAGTATTTT.